This T cell receptor (beta chain) was documented in a study of blood T cell repertoires in COVID-19. Study details: PBMCs, B-cell-depleted T cells, or T cells were the source of the cDNA or gDNA that made up the material.

Deletions cut 10 bases from V and 8 bases from J, with 15 bases between. Germline lookup yields CDR1 MGHDK and CDR2 SYGVNS. The CDR3 runs 13 residues. Ages ranged from about 18 to 89 years, with residence in 24 US areas. The study assigned cohorts using participant-reported clinical history. Measured with immunoSEQ multiplex PCR; TCRdb has only the in-frame clones, and not every one. The table shows approximately 280,000 clones, with about 83% occurring only once. Sequences were obtained from PBMCs or T cells enriched from blood (not recorded which). The chain combines TRBV25-1 with TRBJ2-6; D might be TRBD1 (6 bases). This receptor was identified in a woman aged 40 to 50 who had recovered from COVID-19. The CDR3 nucleotides read TGTGCCACCGCATCTGACAGGTCCAACGTCCTGACTTTC. Translation: CATASDRSNVLTF. Full variable domain (outside the CDR3, taken from reference TRBV25-1 and TRBJ2-6): EADIYQTPRYLVIGTGKKITLECSQTMGHDKMYWYQQDPGMELHLIHYSYGVNSTEKGDLSSESTVSRIRTEHFPLTLESARPSHTSQYLCATASDRSNVLTFGAGSRLTVL.